Shown below are 18 T cell receptor beta chains from a single sample sequenced in a study of blood T cell repertoires in COVID-19. Assay: immunoSEQ multiplex PCR; the TCRdb copy retains only in-frame clones and omits some. The table includes roughly 150,000 clones, over 75% detected once. The sequencing input was peripheral blood. Receptor source: a man younger than 30 with COVID-19, enrolled during active disease.

The chain uses TRBV10-2 and TRBJ1-1; D perhaps matches TRBD1 (6 bases). The V gene's germline CDR1 is WSHSY and CDR2 SAAADI. V lost 1 base to trimming and J lost 0 bases, with 12 bases between them. This CDR3 region has 16 residues. The DNA for the CDR3 is TGCGCCAGCAGTGAGTTCCCCAGGGACATGAACACTGAAGCTTTCTTT. It codes for CASSEFPRDMNTEAFF.

The V gene is TRBV19, the J gene TRBJ2-7; 7 bases align to TRBD1. The length of the CDR3 is 14 residues. CDR1 is LNHDA and CDR2 is SQIVND in the germline V gene (reference sequence). V lost 6 bases to trimming and J lost 1 base; unmatched junction nucleotides: 6. CDR3 residues: CASRPDRRSYEQYF. Written as DNA, the CDR3 is TGTGCCAGTAGACCGGACAGGCGTTCCTACGAGCAGTACTTC. The whole variable domain, remainder taken from reference TRBV19 and TRBJ2-7, is DGGITQSPKYLFRKEGQNVTLSCEQNLNHDAMYWYRQDPGQGLRLIYYSQIVNDFQKGDIAEGYSVSREKKESFPLTVTSAQKNPTAFYLCASRPDRRSYEQYFGPGTRLTVT.

The V call is TRBV9, the J call TRBJ2-7, with 9 bases lining up with TRBD1. This CDR3 has 15 amino acids. V shed 7 bases, J shed 2 bases, and the junction held 10 bases outside the gene matches. The germline gives CDR1 SGDLS, CDR2 YYNGEE. This CDR3 reads CASARGDRETYEQYF. CDR3 coding DNA: TGTGCCAGCGCGAGAGGGGACAGGGAAACCTACGAGCAGTACTTC. Combining the CDR3 with reference TRBV9 and TRBJ2-7 gives the whole variable domain DSGVTQTPKHLITATGQRVTLRCSPRSGDLSVYWYQQSLDQGLQFLIQYYNGEERAKGNILERFSAQQFPDLHSELNLSSLELGDSALYFCASARGDRETYEQYFGPGTRLTVT.

This chain links TRBV6-5 with TRBJ1-5; D not certain. Trimming pared 2 bases from V and 6 bases from J, leaving 11 bases between. CDR3 length equals 14 residues. Per germline, CDR1 MNHEY and CDR2 SVGAGI. The chain's CDR3 is CASSYRGSGQPQHF. CDR3 DNA sequence: TGTGCCAGCAGTTACCGGGGTTCGGGTCAGCCCCAGCATTTT.

The chain carries TRBV30 and TRBJ2-1; D gene uncertain. The CDR3 loop spans 11 amino acids. The ends were cut back, 3 bases at V and 9 bases at J, with 9 bases in the middle. From germline, CDR1 is GTSNPN and CDR2 SVGIG (reference sequence). CDR3 nucleotide sequence: TGTGCCTGGAGCGAAGCGCCTGAGCAGTTCTTC. Translated: CAWSEAPEQFF.

This clone was counted a few times. V usage is TRBV11-2 and J usage is TRBJ1-6; D is unresolved. The germline V and J ends were trimmed by 0 bases and 10 bases, with 19 bases remaining between them. The CDR3 length is 17 residues. The germline gives CDR1 SGHAT, CDR2 FQNNGV. The CDR3 protein is CASSLDPPPTGSSPLHF. CDR3 nucleotides: TGTGCCAGCAGCTTAGATCCCCCGCCGACGGGGAGCTCACCCCTCCACTTT. Full variable domain (outside the CDR3, taken from reference TRBV11-2 and TRBJ1-6): EAGVAQSPRYKIIEKRQSVAFWCNPISGHATLYWYQQILGQGPKLLIQFQNNGVVDDSQLPKDRFSAERLKGVDSTLKIQPAKLEDSAVYLCASSLDPPPTGSSPLHFGNGTRLTVT.

This clone was detected a few times. The gene calls are TRBV4-2 and TRBJ2-7; 9 nucleotides match TRBD2. Germline loops: CDR1 LGHNA, CDR2 YNFKEQ. The CDR3 has 15 residues. The ends lost 1 base at V and 7 bases at J; junction bases unmatched: 8. In nucleotides, the CDR3 is TGTGCCAGCAGCCAAGCTAGCGGGACCTCTGGGGAGCAGTACTTC. Amino acid sequence: CASSQASGTSGEQYF.

The J gene is TRBJ2-2, the V gene TRBV4-3, with D hard to call. The CDR3 consists of 13 residues. Germline assignment: CDR1 LGHNA and CDR2 YSLEER. Trimming cost V 5 bases and J 1 base, with 5 bases left between them. Here the CDR3 DNA reads TGCGCCAGCAGCGCCAGGAACACCGGGGAGCTGTTTTTT. Translating gives CASSARNTGELFF.

The chain is built from TRBV11-3 and TRBJ2-2; D remains unclear. The V end lost 5 bases, the J end lost 1 base, and 5 bases lay between the germline ends. Germline lookup yields CDR1 SGHNT and CDR2 YENEEA. The CDR3 totals 13 residues. The CDR3: CASSPKNTGELFF. DNA of the CDR3: TGTGCCAGCAGCCCAAAGAACACCGGGGAGCTGTTTTTT. Together with reference TRBV11-3 and TRBJ2-2, the CDR3 gives the full variable domain: EAGVVQSPRYKIIEKKQPVAFWCNPISGHNTLYWYLQNLGQGPELLIRYENEEAVDDSQLPKDRFSAERLKGVDSTLKIQPAELGDSAVYLCASSPKNTGELFFGEGSRLTVL.

The chain is built from TRBV14 and TRBJ2-7, with 12 bases lining up with TRBD1. After removal of 10 bases from V and 7 bases from J, the junction contained 14 bases not matched to a gene. The CDR3 totals 15 residues. Germline V lookup: CDR1 SGHDN, CDR2 FVKESK. CDR3 nucleotides: TGTGCCACCTCAGACGACGGGACAGGGGGCTATGAGCAGTACTTC. Translating gives CATSDDGTGGYEQYF. The full variable domain, with the rest looked up from reference TRBV14 and TRBJ2-7, is EAGVTQFPSHSVIEKGQTVTLRCDPISGHDNLYWYRRVMGKEIKFLLHFVKESKQDESGMPNNRFLAERTGGTYSTLKVQPAELEDSGVYFCATSDDGTGGYEQYFGPGTRLTVT.

The chain joins TRBV6-5 to TRBJ2-1, with D possibly TRBD1 on 6 matching bases. The CDR3 covers 15 residues. Between the trimmed V and J ends, which lost 6 bases and 2 bases, there was a span of 14 bases. Per the germline V gene, CDR1 is MNHEY and CDR2 is SVGAGI. CDR3 DNA sequence: TGTGCCAGCAGCCCCGGGACAAGCCCCTACAATGAGCAGTTCTTC. Encoded protein: CASSPGTSPYNEQFF.

The chain is built from TRBV24-1 and TRBJ2-1; TRBD2 aligns across 9 bases. The CDR3 is 14 amino acids. V shed 5 bases and J 8 bases; nucleotides not matched to a gene: 6. Germline CDR1 reads KGHDR; CDR2 reads SFDVKD. The DNA for the CDR3 is TGTGCCACCAGTGGGCGGGAGGGCGTGGATGAGCAGTTCTTC. As protein: CATSGREGVDEQFF.

CDR3 residues: CATSEAGSPDTQYF. The CDR3 nucleotides read TGTGCCACCAGTGAGGCGGGCAGCCCAGATACGCAGTATTTT. The rearrangement uses TRBV24-1 and TRBJ2-3; D possibly corresponds to TRBD2 (5 bases). The CDR3 length is 14 residues. Germline V lookup: CDR1 KGHDR, CDR2 SFDVKD. Trimming took 4 bases from V and 4 from J, leaving 11 bases between them.

The rearrangement uses TRBV6-5 and TRBJ2-6; D is undetermined. The CDR3 is 15 residues long. Trimming left V 2 bases short and J 4 bases short, with 9 bases between. Germline V lookup: CDR1 MNHEY, CDR2 SVGAGI. CDR3 nucleotide sequence: TGTGCCAGCAGTTACACGAGAACCGGGGCCAACGTCCTGACTTTC. It translates to CASSYTRTGANVLTF.

The V and J genes are TRBV12-3 or TRBV12-4 and TRBJ2-7; 12 bases are a match to TRBD2. The CDR3 has 13 residues. The V segment lost 5 bases and the J segment 7 bases; nucleotides outside the gene matches: 3. As DNA, the CDR3 is TGTGCCAGCAGTCCCGGGACTAGCGGGGAGCAGTACTTC. Its protein product is CASSPGTSGEQYF.

This chain joins TRBV9 and TRBJ2-1; 13 nucleotides line up with TRBD2. The trim removed 6 bases at V and 4 bases at J, leaving 4 bases unmatched. CDR1 is SGDLS and CDR2 is YYNGEE in the germline V gene. The CDR3 totals 15 residues. Here the CDR3 reads CASTPTSGRYNEQFF. The CDR3 DNA follows: TGTGCCAGCACCCCGACTAGCGGGAGGTACAATGAGCAGTTCTTC. Using reference TRBV9 and TRBJ2-1 for the parts outside the CDR3, the full variable domain is DSGVTQTPKHLITATGQRVTLRCSPRSGDLSVYWYQQSLDQGLQFLIQYYNGEERAKGNILERFSAQQFPDLHSELNLSSLELGDSALYFCASTPTSGRYNEQFFGPGTRLTVL.

This CDR3 reads CASSFGLITDTQYF. The CDR3 DNA is TGTGCCAGCAGCTTTGGACTGATCACAGATACGCAGTATTTT. This sequence joins TRBV7-2 and TRBJ2-3, with D possibly TRBD2 on 5 matching bases. V dropped 3 bases and J dropped 2 bases, with 9 bases sitting between them. The CDR3 has 14 residues. Per the germline V gene, CDR1 is SGHTA and CDR2 is FQGNSA.

The count of this clone is one. The rearrangement uses TRBV5-4 and TRBJ1-1; 8 bases are a match to TRBD1. The CDR3 contains 14 residues. After removal of 4 bases from V and 1 base from J, the junction contained 3 bases not matched to a gene. CDR1 SGHNT and CDR2 YYREEE come from the germline V gene (reference sequence). CDR3 region: CASSPDRANTEAFF. In DNA form, the CDR3 reads TGTGCCAGCAGCCCGGACAGGGCGAACACTGAAGCTTTCTTT.